This TCR beta chain was sequenced for a study of CD8 T cells in ankylosing spondylitis. General study points: Roughly eight highly homologous variants made up a TCR beta motif that seemed to typify ankylosing spondylitis blood.

V lost 6 bases, J lost 4 bases, and 7 bases stayed unmatched. This CDR3 spans 15 amino acids. On this clonotype: Its antigen is unknown.

MiXCR, run by TCRdb on the 5' RACE reads, gives a single entry per CDR3 protein. The repertoire holds some 330,000 distinct CDR3 sequences, 7.5% to 9% seen once, with approximately 14% in the top ten. The sequence derives from a male donor with ankylosing spondylitis. The chain is built from TRBV12-3 or TRBV12-4 and TRBJ2-7; 12 bases agree with TRBD2. The material sequenced was blood, either unsorted or a sorted T cell fraction (not recorded which). DNA for the CDR3: TGTGCCAGCAGGAGGGGACTAGCGGGCGGGTACGAGCAGTACTTC. Translating it yields CASRRGLAGGYEQYF.